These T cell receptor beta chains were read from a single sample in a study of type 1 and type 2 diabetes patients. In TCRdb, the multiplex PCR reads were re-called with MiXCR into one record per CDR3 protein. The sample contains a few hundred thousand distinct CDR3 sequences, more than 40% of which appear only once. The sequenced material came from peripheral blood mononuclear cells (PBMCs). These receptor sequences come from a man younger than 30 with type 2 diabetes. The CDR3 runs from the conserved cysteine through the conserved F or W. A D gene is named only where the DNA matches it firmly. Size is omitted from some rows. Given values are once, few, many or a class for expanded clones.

CDR3nt: TGCAGTGCTAACCCGGGACTAGGTGGGACAGATACGCAGTATTTT; CDR3aa: CSANPGLGGTDTQYF; j_gene: TRBJ2-3; abundance: -; v_gene: TRBV20-1; d_gene: TRBD2
CDR3nt: TGTGCCAGCAGCCGGAGTTATGGGTGGGATGAGCAGTTCTTC; CDR3aa: CASSRSYGWDEQFF; j_gene: TRBJ2-1; abundance: few; v_gene: TRBV12-3/TRBV12-4; d_gene: -
CDR3nt: TGTGCCAGCAGCTGGGTCGGGCGGAACACCGGGGAGCTGTTTTTT; CDR3aa: CASSWVGRNTGELFF; j_gene: TRBJ2-2; abundance: -; v_gene: TRBV7-2; d_gene: -
CDR3nt: TGCGCCAGCAGCCAAGGGGGACAGACGAACACTGAAGCTTTCTTT; CDR3aa: CASSQGGQTNTEAFF; j_gene: TRBJ1-1; abundance: -; v_gene: TRBV4-3; d_gene: TRBD1
CDR3nt: TGTGCCAGCAGTCCCGAGGGGGGGGACGAGCAGTACTTC; CDR3aa: CASSPEGGDEQYF; j_gene: TRBJ2-7; abundance: -; v_gene: TRBV27; d_gene: -
CDR3nt: TGTGCCAGCAGTCCCACCCCGGATCAGCCCCAGCATTTT; CDR3aa: CASSPTPDQPQHF; j_gene: TRBJ1-5; abundance: -; v_gene: TRBV6-6; d_gene: -
CDR3nt: TGTGCCAGCAGTTTAGAAGGGCAATCCTACGAGCAGTACTTC; CDR3aa: CASSLEGQSYEQYF; j_gene: TRBJ2-7; abundance: -; v_gene: TRBV27; d_gene: -
CDR3nt: TGCGCCAGCAGCTTGGGGGCAGCGGCCATCTCCTACGAGCAGTACTTC; CDR3aa: CASSLGAAAISYEQYF; j_gene: TRBJ2-7; abundance: few; v_gene: TRBV5-1; d_gene: -
CDR3nt: TGTGCCAGCAGCCAGTCCAGGGGGCGAGCCCAGTACTTC; CDR3aa: CASSQSRGRAQYF; j_gene: TRBJ2-5; abundance: -; v_gene: TRBV10-3; d_gene: TRBD1
CDR3nt: TGTGCCAGCAGCTTAGGATCCGCCCGGGAGACCCAGTACTTC; CDR3aa: CASSLGSARETQYF; j_gene: TRBJ2-5; abundance: -; v_gene: TRBV7-8; d_gene: -
CDR3nt: TGCAGTGCCTTTAAGACAGGGACCACTGAAGCTTTCTTT; CDR3aa: CSAFKTGTTEAFF; j_gene: TRBJ1-1; abundance: -; v_gene: TRBV20-1; d_gene: TRBD1
CDR3nt: TGTGCCAGCAGCGTGGGACAGGGAGAATACGAGCAGTACTTC; CDR3aa: CASSVGQGEYEQYF; j_gene: TRBJ2-7; abundance: few; v_gene: TRBV7-6; d_gene: TRBD1
CDR3nt: TGTGCCAGGAGTCTGAGCGGAGCGAACACCGGGGAGCTGTTTTTT; CDR3aa: CARSLSGANTGELFF; j_gene: TRBJ2-2; abundance: once; v_gene: TRBV19; d_gene: -
CDR3nt: TGTGCCAGCAGCTTAACTAGTGATCACTCCTACAATGAGCAGTTCTTC; CDR3aa: CASSLTSDHSYNEQFF; j_gene: TRBJ2-1; abundance: -; v_gene: TRBV6-5; d_gene: -
CDR3nt: TGTGCCAGTAGTATAGATCCATATGGCTACACCTTC; CDR3aa: CASSIDPYGYTF; j_gene: TRBJ1-2; abundance: -; v_gene: TRBV19; d_gene: -
CDR3nt: TGCAGTGCTCGGCCCGACAGGGGGAATCAGCCCCAGCATTTT; CDR3aa: CSARPDRGNQPQHF; j_gene: TRBJ1-5; abundance: few; v_gene: TRBV20-1; d_gene: TRBD1
CDR3nt: TGTGCCTGGAGTTTAACCGACAGCCCCTTTGGGCCCCAGCATTTT; CDR3aa: CAWSLTDSPFGPQHF; j_gene: TRBJ1-5; abundance: -; v_gene: TRBV30; d_gene: -
CDR3nt: TGCGCCAGCAGTGAAAAGGCGGTAACTGAAGCTTTCTTT; CDR3aa: CASSEKAVTEAFF; j_gene: TRBJ1-1; abundance: -; v_gene: TRBV10-2; d_gene: -
CDR3nt: TGTGCCAGCAGTTTAGACACATCAGATGGCTACACCTTC; CDR3aa: CASSLDTSDGYTF; j_gene: TRBJ1-2; abundance: -; v_gene: TRBV28; d_gene: -
CDR3nt: TGTGCCAGCAGCTTGGGGGGGGTGTCTCGGAACGAGCAGTACTTC; CDR3aa: CASSLGGVSRNEQYF; j_gene: TRBJ2-7; abundance: -; v_gene: TRBV2; d_gene: TRBD2
CDR3nt: TGTGCCAGTAGTATAGTCCTACAGCCTGGCCACGAGCAGTACTTC; CDR3aa: CASSIVLQPGHEQYF; j_gene: TRBJ2-7; abundance: -; v_gene: TRBV19; d_gene: -
CDR3nt: TGTGCCAGCAGCCAAGTTTTCGGGGGGGCCATAAATTCACCCCTCCACTTT; CDR3aa: CASSQVFGGAINSPLHF; j_gene: TRBJ1-6; abundance: -; v_gene: TRBV14; d_gene: -
CDR3nt: TGTGCCAGCAGCTTTGGTGCCCAAGAGACCCAGTACTTC; CDR3aa: CASSFGAQETQYF; j_gene: TRBJ2-5; abundance: many; v_gene: TRBV7-3; d_gene: -
CDR3nt: TGCAGTGCTAGGACAGTTAGCTCCTACGAGCAGTACTTC; CDR3aa: CSARTVSSYEQYF; j_gene: TRBJ2-7; abundance: -; v_gene: TRBV20-1; d_gene: -
CDR3nt: TGTGCCAGTAGTCATAAGATTGACAGATATCTGACTGAAGCTTTCTTT; CDR3aa: CASSHKIDRYLTEAFF; j_gene: TRBJ1-1; abundance: few; v_gene: TRBV19; d_gene: -
CDR3nt: TGTGCCAGCAGTTTTGGGACAGGGGGCGCGGTAAGTAACTATGGCTACACCTTC; CDR3aa: CASSFGTGGAVSNYGYTF; j_gene: TRBJ1-2; abundance: -; v_gene: TRBV12-3/TRBV12-4; d_gene: TRBD1
CDR3nt: TGTGCCACCAGCAGGTCAGATACCAGCACCTACAATGAGCAGTTCTTC; CDR3aa: CATSRSDTSTYNEQFF; j_gene: TRBJ2-1; abundance: many; v_gene: TRBV15; d_gene: -
CDR3nt: TGTGCCAGTAGTAAAAACAGGGTGTACACCGGGGAGCTGTTTTTT; CDR3aa: CASSKNRVYTGELFF; j_gene: TRBJ2-2; abundance: few; v_gene: TRBV19; d_gene: -
CDR3nt: TGTGCCAGCAGCCAAGCTGTACTGTCGGGTAGCACAGATACGCAGTATTTT; CDR3aa: CASSQAVLSGSTDTQYF; j_gene: TRBJ2-3; abundance: -; v_gene: TRBV7-2; d_gene: -
CDR3nt: TGTGCTAGTGGTCCCCTAAGCTCCTACAATGAGCAGTTCTTC; CDR3aa: CASGPLSSYNEQFF; j_gene: TRBJ2-1; abundance: -; v_gene: TRBV12-5; d_gene: -
CDR3nt: TGTGCCAGTAGTGACGGAACGAACACCGGGGAGCTGTTTTTT; CDR3aa: CASSDGTNTGELFF; j_gene: TRBJ2-2; abundance: many; v_gene: TRBV19; d_gene: -
CDR3nt: TGTGCCAGTAGTGTTGTTAGCGGGTCCTCCTACGAGCAGTACTTC; CDR3aa: CASSVVSGSSYEQYF; j_gene: TRBJ2-7; abundance: -; v_gene: TRBV19; d_gene: TRBD2
CDR3nt: TGCAGTGCTCGTTTGTCGACTAGCGAGGCCTACAATGAGCAGTTCTTC; CDR3aa: CSARLSTSEAYNEQFF; j_gene: TRBJ2-1; abundance: -; v_gene: TRBV20-1; d_gene: TRBD2
CDR3nt: TGCGCCAGCAGTGCGACAGGGGGCGACGGCACCGGGGAGCTGTTTTTT; CDR3aa: CASSATGGDGTGELFF; j_gene: TRBJ2-2; abundance: -; v_gene: TRBV10-2; d_gene: TRBD1
CDR3nt: TGTGCCAGCAGCCGAAACCGGGACAGTGGCTACACCTTC; CDR3aa: CASSRNRDSGYTF; j_gene: TRBJ1-2; abundance: few; v_gene: TRBV11-1; d_gene: TRBD1
CDR3nt: TGTGCCAGGCAAACGGACAGCAACACCTACGAGCAGTACTTC; CDR3aa: CARQTDSNTYEQYF; j_gene: TRBJ2-7; abundance: many; v_gene: TRBV2; d_gene: -